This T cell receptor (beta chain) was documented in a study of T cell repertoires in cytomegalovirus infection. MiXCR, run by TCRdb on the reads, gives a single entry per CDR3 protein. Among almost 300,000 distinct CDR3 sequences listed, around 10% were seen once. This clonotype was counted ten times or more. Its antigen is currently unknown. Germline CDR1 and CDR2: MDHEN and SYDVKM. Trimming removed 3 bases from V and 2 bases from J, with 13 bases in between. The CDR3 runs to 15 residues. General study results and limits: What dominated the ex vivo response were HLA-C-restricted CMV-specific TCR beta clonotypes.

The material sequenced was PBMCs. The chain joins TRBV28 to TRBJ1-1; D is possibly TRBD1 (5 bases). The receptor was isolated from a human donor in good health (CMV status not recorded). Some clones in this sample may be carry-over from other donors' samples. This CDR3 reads CASSLPGTDNTEAFF. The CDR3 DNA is TGTGCCAGCAGTTTGCCCGGGACGGACAACACTGAAGCTTTCTTT.